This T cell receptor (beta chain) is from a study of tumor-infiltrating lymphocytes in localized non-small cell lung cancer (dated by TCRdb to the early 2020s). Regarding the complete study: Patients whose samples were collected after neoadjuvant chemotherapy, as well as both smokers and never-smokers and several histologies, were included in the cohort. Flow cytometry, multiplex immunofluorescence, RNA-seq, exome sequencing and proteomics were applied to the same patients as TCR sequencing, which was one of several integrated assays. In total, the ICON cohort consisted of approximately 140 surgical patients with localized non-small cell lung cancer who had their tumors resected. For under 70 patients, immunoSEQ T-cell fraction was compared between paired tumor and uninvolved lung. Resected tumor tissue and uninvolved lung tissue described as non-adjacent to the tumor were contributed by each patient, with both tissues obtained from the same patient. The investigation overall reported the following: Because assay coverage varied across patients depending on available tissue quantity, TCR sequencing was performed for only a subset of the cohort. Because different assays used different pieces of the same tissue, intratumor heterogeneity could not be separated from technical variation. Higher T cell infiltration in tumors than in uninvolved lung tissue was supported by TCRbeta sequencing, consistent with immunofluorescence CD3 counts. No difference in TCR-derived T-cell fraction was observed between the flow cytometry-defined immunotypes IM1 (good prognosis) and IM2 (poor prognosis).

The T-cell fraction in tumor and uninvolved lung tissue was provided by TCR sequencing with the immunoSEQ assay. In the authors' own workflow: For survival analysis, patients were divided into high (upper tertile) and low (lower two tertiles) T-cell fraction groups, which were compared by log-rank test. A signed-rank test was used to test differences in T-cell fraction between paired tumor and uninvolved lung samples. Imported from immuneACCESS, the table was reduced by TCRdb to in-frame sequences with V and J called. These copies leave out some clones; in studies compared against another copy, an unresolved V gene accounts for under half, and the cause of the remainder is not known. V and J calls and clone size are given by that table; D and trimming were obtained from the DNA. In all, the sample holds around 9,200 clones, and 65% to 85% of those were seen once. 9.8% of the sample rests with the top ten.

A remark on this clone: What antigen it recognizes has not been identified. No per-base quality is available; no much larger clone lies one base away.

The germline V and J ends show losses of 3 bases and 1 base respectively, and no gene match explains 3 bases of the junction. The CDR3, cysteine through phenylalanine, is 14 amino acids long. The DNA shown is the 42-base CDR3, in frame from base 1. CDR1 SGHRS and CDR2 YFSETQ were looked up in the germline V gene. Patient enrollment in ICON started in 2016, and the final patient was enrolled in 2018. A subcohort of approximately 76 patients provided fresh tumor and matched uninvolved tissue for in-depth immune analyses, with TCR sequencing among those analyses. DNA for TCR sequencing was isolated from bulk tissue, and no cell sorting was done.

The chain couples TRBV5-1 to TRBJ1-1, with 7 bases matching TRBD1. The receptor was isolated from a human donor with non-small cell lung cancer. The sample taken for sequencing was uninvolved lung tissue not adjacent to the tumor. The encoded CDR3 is CASSSTGENTEAFF. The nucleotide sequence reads TGCGCCAGCAGCTCTACAGGGGAGAACACTGAAGCTTTCTTT.